This TCR beta chain stems from a study of CD8+CD57+ T cells in acquired aplastic anemia. General study points: Both patients and controls carried the same twenty-nine CD8+ CDR3 sequences.

Profiling of TCR beta VDJ combinations and CDR3 sequences used genomic DNA as template. TCRdb fed the reads into MiXCR, producing one record per CDR3 protein. The sample yields a few hundred thousand distinct CDR3 sequences, around 82% seen once. The germline V gene has CDR1 SNHLY and CDR2 FYNNEI. The CDR3 spans 17 residues. Flow cytometry had shown expanded CD8+CD57+ cells in the patients chosen for sequencing. A severe acquired aplastic anemia diagnosis applied to all patients. In the case of this clonotype: The antigen remains unidentified. Germline is not matched at one junction end, which may reflect a read error.

The chain links TRBV2 to TRBJ1-1; tentative D call: TRBD1 (6 bases). This TCR came from a human donor with aplastic anemia. The material sequenced was sorted CD4+, CD8+, or CD8+CD57+ T cells (not recorded which) from PBMCs. CDR3 sequence (DNA): TGTGCCAGCGGGGACGGGGACACTGCTACGCTGAATTCTGACGCAGGCTTT. It yields the protein CASGDGDTATLNSDAGF.